This T cell receptor (beta chain) was identified during a study of cytomegalovirus exposure and HLA in healthy donors. Findings and limits, study-wide: Both high specificity and high sensitivity reportedly marked the classifier's diagnosis of cytomegalovirus status. Being productive about 87% or about 30% of the time was typical of most TCR beta V segments in an earlier analysis. In a later analysis, TCR beta V- and J-gene trimming was associated with a missense DCLRE1C variant.

With regard to this clone: Its antigen is not known.

The CDR3 covers 14 residues. Trimming took off 3 bases at V and 5 bases at J, with 13 bases between the two ends. The germline gives CDR1 SNHLY, CDR2 FYNNEI. With 60 Vbeta and 13 Jbeta primers, the PCR was carried out. Profiling relied on immunoSEQ multiplex PCR, and the TCRdb table lists in-frame clones only, not all of them. The sample holds about 160,000 clones, around 80% seen once. Input material: PBMCs. V gene TRBV2 combines with J gene TRBJ1-1; D is perhaps TRBD1 (5 bases). The clonotype was recovered from a man aged 45-65 years in good health and CMV-seropositive. CDR3 nucleotide sequence: TGTGCCAGCAGTGATCCCAGGGTGAGAACTGAAGCTTTCTTT. It is translated as CASSDPRVRTEAFF.